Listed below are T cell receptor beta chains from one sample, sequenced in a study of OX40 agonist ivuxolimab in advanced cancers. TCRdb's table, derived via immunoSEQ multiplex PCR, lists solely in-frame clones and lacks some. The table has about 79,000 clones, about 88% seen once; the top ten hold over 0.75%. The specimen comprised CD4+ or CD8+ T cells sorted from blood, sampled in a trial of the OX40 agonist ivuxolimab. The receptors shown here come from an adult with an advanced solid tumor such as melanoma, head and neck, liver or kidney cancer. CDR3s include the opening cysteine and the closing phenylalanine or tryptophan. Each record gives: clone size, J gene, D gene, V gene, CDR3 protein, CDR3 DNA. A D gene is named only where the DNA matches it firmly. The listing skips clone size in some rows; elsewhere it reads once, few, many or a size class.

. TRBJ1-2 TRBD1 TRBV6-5 CASIRLEQDRNGYTF TGTGCCAGCATCCGCTTGGAACAGGACAGGAATGGCTACACCTTC
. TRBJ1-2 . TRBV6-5 CASSYSLDRPYGYTF TGTGCCAGCAGTTATTCCCTGGACAGACCCTATGGCTACACCTTC
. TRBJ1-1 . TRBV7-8 CASSLALMGRAVAEAFF TGTGCCAGCAGCTTAGCATTGATGGGGCGTGCAGTGGCTGAAGCTTTCTTT
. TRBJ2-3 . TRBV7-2 CASSLMLGRDTQYF TGTGCCAGCAGCTTAATGTTAGGGAGGGATACGCAGTATTTT
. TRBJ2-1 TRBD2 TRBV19 CASSSLLAGGSNEQFF TGTGCCAGTAGTTCTTTACTAGCGGGGGGAAGCAATGAGCAGTTCTTC
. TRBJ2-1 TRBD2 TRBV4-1 CASSPRLAGSNEQFF TGCGCCAGCAGCCCACGACTAGCGGGATCCAATGAGCAGTTCTTC
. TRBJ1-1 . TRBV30 CAWSGLGAEAFF TGTGCCTGGAGCGGGTTAGGAGCTGAAGCTTTCTTT
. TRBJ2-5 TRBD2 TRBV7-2 CASSWGLQETQYF TGTGCCAGCAGCTGGGGACTACAAGAGACCCAGTACTTC
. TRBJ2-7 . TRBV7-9 CASSSTYGAGSYEQYF TGTGCCAGCAGCTCAACTTATGGGGCGGGTTCCTACGAGCAGTACTTC
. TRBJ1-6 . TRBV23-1 CASSQSAGDNKYNFFYNSPLHF TGCGCCAGCAGTCAATCCGCAGGGGACAATAAATACAACTTCTTCTATAATTCACCCCTCCACTTT
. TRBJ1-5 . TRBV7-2 CASCEMDGQPQHF TGTGCCAGCTGTGAGATGGATGGACAGCCCCAGCATTTT
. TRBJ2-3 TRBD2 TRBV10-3 CAITPSSGRADTQYF TGTGCCATCACCCCCTCTAGCGGGAGGGCAGATACGCAGTATTTT
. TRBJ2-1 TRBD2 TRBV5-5 CASSYEAGPSYNEQFF TGTGCCAGCAGCTACGAAGCGGGACCCTCCTACAATGAGCAGTTCTTC
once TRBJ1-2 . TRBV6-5 CASSYSSGTINYGYTF TGTGCCAGCAGTTACTCGTCCGGAACTATTAACTATGGCTACACCTTC
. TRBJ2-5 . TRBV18 CASSPPLGRGQETQYF TGTGCCAGCTCACCACCGCTGGGGCGAGGGCAAGAGACCCAGTACTTC
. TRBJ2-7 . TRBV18 CASSTSTGSDEQYF TGTGCCAGCTCAACCTCTACAGGGAGCGACGAGCAGTACTTC
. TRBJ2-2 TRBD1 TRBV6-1 CASSEAGTGSKTGELFF TGTGCCAGCAGTGAAGCGGGGACAGGGAGCAAAACCGGGGAGCTGTTTTTT
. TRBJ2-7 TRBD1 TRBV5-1 CASSATGGLYEQYF TGCGCCAGCAGCGCGACAGGGGGCTTGTACGAGCAGTACTTC
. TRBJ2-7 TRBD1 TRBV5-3 CARSGLKDRGRCEQYF TGTGCCAGAAGCGGCCTAAAGGACAGGGGGCGGTGTGAGCAGTACTTC
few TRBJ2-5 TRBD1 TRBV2 CASSGRGGAGGRKTQYF TGTGCCAGCAGTGGTAGGGGTGGGGCAGGGGGCCGAAAGACCCAGTACTTC
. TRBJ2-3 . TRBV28 CASSTGQPPGTQYF TGTGCCAGCAGTACCGGACAGCCCCCAGGTACGCAGTATTTT
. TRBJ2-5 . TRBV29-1 CSVEGGTWAGKTQYF TGCAGCGTTGAAGGGGGGACCTGGGCGGGGAAGACCCAGTACTTC
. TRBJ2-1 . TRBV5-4 CASSLFGRDEQFF TGTGCCAGCAGCTTGTTCGGGCGAGATGAGCAGTTCTTC
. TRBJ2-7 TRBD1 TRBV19 CASSIQQGPYEQYF TGTGCCAGTAGTATACAACAGGGGCCCTACGAGCAGTACTTC
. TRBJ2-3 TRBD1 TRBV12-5 CASGPTGTGPDTQYF TGTGCTAGTGGCCCCACCGGGACAGGGCCCGATACGCAGTATTTT
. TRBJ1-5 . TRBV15 CATSRSLNQPQHF TGTGCCACCAGCAGATCCCTCAATCAGCCCCAGCATTTT
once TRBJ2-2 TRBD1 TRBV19 CASSEQGGTGELFF TGTGCCAGTAGTGAACAGGGGGGCACCGGGGAGCTGTTTTTT